This T cell receptor (beta chain) originates from a study of CD8+ T cells in alopecia areata. Reverse transcription of extracted RNA yielded cDNA, which provided the sequencing template. Using immunoSEQ multiplex PCR, the repertoire was profiled, and TCRdb retains in-frame clones only, with some absent. The profile shows about 110,000 clones, 45% to 60% of them singletons. This clone was detected a few times. This clonotype was sampled from a human donor with alopecia areata. The sample was NKG2D-low CD8+ T cells sorted from blood.

CDR3 sequence: CSVESRDYEQYF. The CDR3, as DNA: TGCAGCGTTGAATCGAGGGACTACGAGCAGTACTTC. The chain has TRBV29-1 and TRBJ2-7; D may be TRBD2 (5 bases). CDR3 length: 12 residues. V lost 2 bases to trimming and J lost 3 bases, with 8 bases between them. Germline CDR1 reads SQVTM; CDR2 reads ANQGSEA.